What follows are 8 T cell receptor beta chains derived from one specimen sequenced in a study of blood T cell repertoires in COVID-19. The data were produced by immunoSEQ multiplex PCR, yet TCRdb's version contains in-frame clones alone and is incomplete. The table has around 130,000 clones, just over 75% seen once. Sequenced input: peripheral blood. These receptors were obtained from a human donor in a cohort sampled during active COVID-19.

This clone was found a few times. V is TRBV2 and J is TRBJ2-2, with D perhaps matching TRBD2 (5 bases). The ends were cut back, 8 bases at V and 2 bases at J, with 12 bases in the middle. Germline loops: CDR1 SNHLY, CDR2 FYNNEI. CDR3 length: 14 residues. This chain's CDR3 is CASAGRINTGELFF. CDR3 bases: TGTGCCAGCGCGGGCAGGATCAACACCGGGGAGCTGTTTTTT.

This clone was seen a few times. This chain links TRBV4-1 with TRBJ2-7, with TRBD2 as a possible D gene (5 bases). This CDR3 is 14 amino acids long. The germline V and J ends were trimmed by 4 bases and 5 bases, with 15 bases remaining between them. Germline CDR1 MGHRA, CDR2 YSYEKL. The CDR3, as DNA: TGCGCCAGCAGCCCCGGCCTACTAGGAGACGAGCAGTACTTC. It yields the protein CASSPGLLGDEQYF.

The J gene is TRBJ1-3, the V gene TRBV5-1; 10 nucleotides match TRBD1. The CDR3 is 16 residues long. Germline CDR1 and CDR2: SGHRS and YFSETQ. The ends lost 4 bases at V and 2 bases at J; junction bases unmatched: 6. The DNA of the CDR3 is TGCGCCAGCAGCCCGGGACAGGGGAGCGCTGGAAACACCATATATTTT. This gives the protein CASSPGQGSAGNTIYF.

In nucleotides, the CDR3 is TGTGCCAGCAGTTTGCAGGGGGCATATGAGCAGTTCTTC. Translated: CASSLQGAYEQFF. The chain couples TRBV6-5 to TRBJ2-1; 8 bases match TRBD1. Germline V CDR1 and CDR2: MNHEY, SVGAGI. The CDR3 sequence is 13 residues long. Trimming removed 4 bases from V and 8 bases from J; junction bases left unmatched: 4.

V usage is TRBV11-2 and J usage is TRBJ2-1; possible D gene TRBD1, 5 bases. This CDR3 has 14 amino acids. The V end was cut by 4 bases, the J end by 8 bases, with 15 bases between. Looked up from germline, CDR1 is SGHAT and CDR2 is FQNNGV. Here the CDR3 DNA reads TGTGCCAGCAGCTCCTCAGGGAATCGCCATGAGCAGTTCTTC. It yields the protein CASSSSGNRHEQFF.

The chain has TRBV7-8 and TRBJ1-1; the D gene is possibly TRBD1 (5 bases). Trimming shortened V by 5 bases and J by 0 bases, and 16 bases separated the two germline ends. Germline V gene lookup returns CDR1 SGHVS and CDR2 FQNEAQ. CDR3 size: 16 residues. CDR3 coding DNA: TGTGCCAGCAGCCCCTTCTTGACAGCGATGAACACTGAAGCTTTCTTT. This encodes CASSPFLTAMNTEAFF.

The chain combines TRBV6-5 with TRBJ2-3; 9 bases are a match to TRBD2. This CDR3 has 15 amino acids. After removal of 0 bases from V and 7 bases from J, the junction contained 5 bases not matched to a gene. CDR1 is MNHEY, CDR2 SVGAGI, per germline. Here the CDR3 reads CASSYSAGGENTQYF. In DNA form, the CDR3 reads TGTGCCAGCAGTTACTCGGCGGGGGGGGAAAATACGCAGTATTTT.

The chain is built from TRBV3-1 (or the pseudogene TRBV3-2) and TRBJ1-5; D perhaps matches TRBD1 (5 bases). The CDR3 loop spans 16 amino acids. The germline gives CDR1 LGHDT, CDR2 YNNKEL (reference sequence). With 4 bases removed from V and 0 bases from J, the gap between germline ends came to 13 bases. CDR3 DNA: TGTGCCAGCAGCCCGTATAGGACAACTAGCAATCAGCCCCAGCATTTT. Translation: CASSPYRTTSNQPQHF.